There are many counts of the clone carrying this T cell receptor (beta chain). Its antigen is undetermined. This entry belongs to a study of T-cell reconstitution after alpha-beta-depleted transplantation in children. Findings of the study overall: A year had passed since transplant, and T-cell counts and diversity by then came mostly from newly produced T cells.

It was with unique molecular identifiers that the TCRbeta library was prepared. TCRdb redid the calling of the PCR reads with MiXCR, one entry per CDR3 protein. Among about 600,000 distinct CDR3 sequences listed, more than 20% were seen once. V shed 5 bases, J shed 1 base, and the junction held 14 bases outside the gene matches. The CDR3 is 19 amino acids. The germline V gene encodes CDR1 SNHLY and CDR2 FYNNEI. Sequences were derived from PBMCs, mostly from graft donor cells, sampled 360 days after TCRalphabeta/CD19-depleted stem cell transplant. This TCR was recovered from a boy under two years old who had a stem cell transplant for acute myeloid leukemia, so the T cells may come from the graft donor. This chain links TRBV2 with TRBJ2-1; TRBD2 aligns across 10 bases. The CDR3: CASSLSKRGGVRSYNEQFF. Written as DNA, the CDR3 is TGTGCCAGCAGTCTGTCGAAGCGGGGGGGAGTGAGGTCCTACAATGAGCAGTTCTTC.